The rows below give T cell receptor beta chains drawn from one sample of a study of neurological immune-mediated disorders. TCRdb fed the 5' RACE reads into MiXCR, producing one record per CDR3 protein. The table includes 55,000 to 70,000 distinct CDR3 sequences, roughly 11% detected once. Sequencing input: PBMCs. These receptors were taken from a man aged 55 to 70 in good health. Each CDR3 is given with its conserved first and last residue. D genes are given only for firm matches. The size entry is marked missing in some rows and otherwise reads once, few, many or a size class.

J: TRBJ2-2
D: -
V: TRBV28
size: many
DNA: TGTGCCAGCAGTTCCCCCGGGACGGCTAACACCGGGGAGCTGTTTTTT
CDR3: CASSSPGTANTGELFF

J: TRBJ2-3
D: -
V: TRBV5-1
size: many
DNA: TGCGCCAGCAGCTTGGCCCCAGGAGGAGGCCCCACAGATACGCAGTATTTT
CDR3: CASSLAPGGGPTDTQYF

J: TRBJ2-4
D: -
V: TRBV15
size: few
DNA: TGTGCCACCAGCAGAGATGACAGATTAGCCAAAAACATTCAGTACTTC
CDR3: CATSRDDRLAKNIQYF

J: TRBJ1-6
D: -
V: TRBV20-1
size: many
DNA: TGCAGTGCCTTAGGCCCGGTCTCTAGTTCACCCCTCCACTTT
CDR3: CSALGPVSSSPLHF

J: TRBJ2-3
D: TRBD1
V: TRBV7-2
size: many
DNA: TGTGCCAGCAGCTTACAGGGGGCAACAGATACGCAGTATTTT
CDR3: CASSLQGATDTQYF

J: TRBJ2-3
D: -
V: TRBV12-3/TRBV12-4
size: many
DNA: TGTGCCAGTGAGCACACAGATACGCAGTATTTT
CDR3: CASEHTDTQYF

J: TRBJ2-5
D: TRBD1
V: TRBV7-9
size: many
DNA: TGTGCCAGCAGCCCCGGGACAGGAGGGGAGACCCAGTACTTC
CDR3: CASSPGTGGETQYF

J: TRBJ2-3
D: TRBD1
V: TRBV20-1
size: many
DNA: TGCAGTGCTAGAGATCCGGGACAGGCGTTCACAGATACGCAGTATTTT
CDR3: CSARDPGQAFTDTQYF

J: TRBJ1-6
D: -
V: TRBV7-6
size: few
DNA: TGTGCCAGCAGCCCTGAACTTAGGAATTCACCCCTCCACTTT
CDR3: CASSPELRNSPLHF

J: TRBJ1-1
D: -
V: TRBV12-3/TRBV12-4
size: many
DNA: TGTGCCAGCAGTTTCGGGACTGAAGCTTTCTTT
CDR3: CASSFGTEAFF

J: TRBJ1-2
D: TRBD1
V: TRBV19
size: few
DNA: TGTGCCAGCCGGGACAGAATGAACTATGGCTACACCTTC
CDR3: CASRDRMNYGYTF

J: TRBJ2-7
D: -
V: TRBV5-5
size: medium-sized
DNA: TGTGCCAGCAGCTTTGTCACCTCCCCCTACGAGCAGTACTTC
CDR3: CASSFVTSPYEQYF

J: TRBJ2-2
D: -
V: TRBV5-1
size: many
DNA: TGCGCCAGCAGCTTGGATGGGGCGAACACCGGGGAGCTGTTTTTT
CDR3: CASSLDGANTGELFF

J: TRBJ1-1
D: -
V: TRBV9
size: -
DNA: TGTGCCAGCAGCAGGGGAACTGAAGCTTTCTTT
CDR3: CASSRGTEAFF

J: TRBJ1-1
D: -
V: TRBV12-3/TRBV12-4
size: many
DNA: TGTGCCAGCAGTTCCAATACAGGGCCTGAAGCTTTCTTT
CDR3: CASSSNTGPEAFF

J: TRBJ1-1
D: TRBD1
V: TRBV5-1
size: many
DNA: TGCGCCAGCAGCGGGGGGACAGGGTTAAACACTGAAGCTTTCTTT
CDR3: CASSGGTGLNTEAFF

J: TRBJ1-2
D: TRBD1
V: TRBV7-2
size: many
DNA: TGTGCCAGCACCCCCGGGACAGACTACTATGGCTACACCTTC
CDR3: CASTPGTDYYGYTF

J: TRBJ2-7
D: -
V: TRBV5-1
size: many
DNA: TGCGCCAGCAGCGACCCCGGGACGCGGATTCCTGAGCAGTACTTC
CDR3: CASSDPGTRIPEQYF

J: TRBJ1-4
D: TRBD1
V: TRBV7-2
size: many
DNA: TGTGCCAGCAGCTCAGGACAGGGCCTAATTGAAAAACTGTTTTTT
CDR3: CASSSGQGLIEKLFF

J: TRBJ2-7
D: TRBD1
V: TRBV9
size: many
DNA: TGTGCCAGCAGCCCCTGGGGACAGACCTACGAGCAGTACTTC
CDR3: CASSPWGQTYEQYF

J: TRBJ1-2
D: TRBD1
V: TRBV3-1
size: many
DNA: TGTGCCAGCAGCTCGATCGGGACAGGGAATGGCTACACCTTC
CDR3: CASSSIGTGNGYTF

J: TRBJ1-6
D: -
V: TRBV5-6
size: -
DNA: TGTGCCAGCAGCTTGGATCCGGCGGGGTTCGCTTCACCCCTCCACTTT
CDR3: CASSLDPAGFASPLHF

J: TRBJ2-7
D: -
V: TRBV12-3/TRBV12-4
size: many
DNA: TGTGCCAGCAGCTCTCCCAGGGGAGGCTCCTACGAGCAGTACTTC
CDR3: CASSSPRGGSYEQYF

J: TRBJ2-7
D: -
V: TRBV15
size: many
DNA: TGTGCCACCAGCAGAGATCTCGGGCTTCGCAGCGAGCAGTACTTC
CDR3: CATSRDLGLRSEQYF

J: TRBJ2-3
D: TRBD2
V: TRBV7-2
size: many
DNA: TGTGCCAGCAGCTTATCCGGGATGGGGGGGAAACACGGTACGCAGTATTTT
CDR3: CASSLSGMGGKHGTQYF

J: TRBJ2-3
D: -
V: TRBV5-1
size: many
DNA: TGCGCCAGCAGCTTGGACGGGGCTCCGACAGATACGCAGTATTTT
CDR3: CASSLDGAPTDTQYF

J: TRBJ1-1
D: -
V: TRBV20-1
size: few
DNA: TGCAGTGCTAGAGACCCCGTGAACACTGAAGCTTTCTTT
CDR3: CSARDPVNTEAFF